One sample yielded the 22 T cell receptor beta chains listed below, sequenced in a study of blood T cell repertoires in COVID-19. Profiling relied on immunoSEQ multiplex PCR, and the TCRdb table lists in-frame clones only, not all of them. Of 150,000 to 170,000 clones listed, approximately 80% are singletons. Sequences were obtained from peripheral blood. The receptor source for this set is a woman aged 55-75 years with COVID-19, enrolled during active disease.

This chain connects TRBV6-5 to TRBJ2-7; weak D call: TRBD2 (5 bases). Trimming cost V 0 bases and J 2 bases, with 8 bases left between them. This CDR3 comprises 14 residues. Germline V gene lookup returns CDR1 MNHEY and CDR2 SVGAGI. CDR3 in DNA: TGTGCCAGCAGTTACTCGAGGGATGCCTACGAGCAGTACTTC. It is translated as CASSYSRDAYEQYF.

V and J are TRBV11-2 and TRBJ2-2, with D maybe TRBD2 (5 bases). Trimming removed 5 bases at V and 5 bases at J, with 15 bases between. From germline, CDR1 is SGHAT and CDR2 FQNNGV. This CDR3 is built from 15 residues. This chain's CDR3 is CASSRIKADTGELFF. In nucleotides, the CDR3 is TGTGCCAGCAGCCGCATAAAAGCGGATACCGGGGAGCTGTTTTTT. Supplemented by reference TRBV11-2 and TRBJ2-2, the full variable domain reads EAGVAQSPRYKIIEKRQSVAFWCNPISGHATLYWYQQILGQGPKLLIQFQNNGVVDDSQLPKDRFSAERLKGVDSTLKIQPAKLEDSAVYLCASSRIKADTGELFFGEGSRLTVL.

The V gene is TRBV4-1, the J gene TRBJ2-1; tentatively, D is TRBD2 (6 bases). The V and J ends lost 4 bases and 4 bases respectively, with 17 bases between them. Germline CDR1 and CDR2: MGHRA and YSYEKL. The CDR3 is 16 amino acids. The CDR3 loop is CASSLQNRESYNEQFF. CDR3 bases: TGCGCCAGCAGCCTTCAGAACCGGGAGAGTTACAATGAGCAGTTCTTC.

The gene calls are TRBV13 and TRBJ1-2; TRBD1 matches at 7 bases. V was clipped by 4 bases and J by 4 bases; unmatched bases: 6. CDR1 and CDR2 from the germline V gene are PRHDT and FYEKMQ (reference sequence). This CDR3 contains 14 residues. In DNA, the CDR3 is TGTGCCAGCAGCTCCGACAGGGCGAGCTATGGCTACACCTTC. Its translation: CASSSDRASYGYTF. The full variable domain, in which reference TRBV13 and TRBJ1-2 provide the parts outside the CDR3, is AAGVIQSPRHLIKEKRETATLKCYPIPRHDTVYWYQQGPGQDPQFLISFYEKMQSDKGSIPDRFSAQQFSDYHSELNMSSLELGDSALYFCASSSDRASYGYTFGSGTRLTVV.

The CDR3 nucleotides read TGTGCCAGCAGCCAATTGGGGACAGGGGGCGAAAAAGCTTTCTTT. Its translation: CASSQLGTGGEKAFF. This rearrangement joins TRBV14 to TRBJ1-1; the match to TRBD1 covers 12 bases. Germline CDR1 reads SGHDN; CDR2 reads FVKESK. V shed 2 bases and J 9 bases; nucleotides not matched to a gene: 7. There are 15 residues in the CDR3.

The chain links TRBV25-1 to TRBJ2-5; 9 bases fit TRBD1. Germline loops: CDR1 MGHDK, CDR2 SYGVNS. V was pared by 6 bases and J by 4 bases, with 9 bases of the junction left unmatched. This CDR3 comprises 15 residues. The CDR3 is CASSPGTGPLETQYF. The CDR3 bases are TGTGCCAGCAGCCCCGGGACAGGGCCCCTAGAGACCCAGTACTTC.

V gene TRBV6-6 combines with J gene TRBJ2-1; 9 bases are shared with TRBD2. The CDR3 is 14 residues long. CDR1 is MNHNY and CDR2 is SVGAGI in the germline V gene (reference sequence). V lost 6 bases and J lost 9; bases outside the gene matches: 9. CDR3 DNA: TGTGCCAGCAGCTTACCCGGGACTAGCAGTGAGCAGTTCTTC. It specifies CASSLPGTSSEQFF.

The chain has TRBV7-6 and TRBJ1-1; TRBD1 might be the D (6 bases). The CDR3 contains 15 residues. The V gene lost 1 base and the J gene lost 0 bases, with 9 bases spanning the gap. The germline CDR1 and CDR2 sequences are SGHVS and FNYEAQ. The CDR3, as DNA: TGTGCCAGCAGCTTAGATGGGGGCATGAACACTGAAGCTTTCTTT. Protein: CASSLDGGMNTEAFF.

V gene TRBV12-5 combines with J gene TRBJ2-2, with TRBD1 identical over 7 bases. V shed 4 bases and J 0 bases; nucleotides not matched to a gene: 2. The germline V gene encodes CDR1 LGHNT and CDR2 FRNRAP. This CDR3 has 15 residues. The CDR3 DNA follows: TGTGCTAGTGGTTCGGGACAGCCGAACACCGGGGAGCTGTTTTTT. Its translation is CASGSGQPNTGELFF. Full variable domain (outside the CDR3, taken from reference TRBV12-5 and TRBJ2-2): DARVTQTPRHKVTEMGQEVTMRCQPILGHNTVFWYRQTMMQGLELLAYFRNRAPLDDSGMPKDRFSAEMPDATLATLKIQPSEPRDSAVYFCASGSGQPNTGELFFGEGSRLTVL.

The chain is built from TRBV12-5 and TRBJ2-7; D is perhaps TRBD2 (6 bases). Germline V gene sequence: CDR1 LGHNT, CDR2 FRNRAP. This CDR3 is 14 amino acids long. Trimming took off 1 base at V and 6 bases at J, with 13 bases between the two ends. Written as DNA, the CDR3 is TGTGCTAGTGGTTTGGAGCTAGCGAGGTCCGAGCAGTACTTC. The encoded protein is CASGLELARSEQYF. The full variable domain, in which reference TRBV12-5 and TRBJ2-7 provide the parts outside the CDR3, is DARVTQTPRHKVTEMGQEVTMRCQPILGHNTVFWYRQTMMQGLELLAYFRNRAPLDDSGMPKDRFSAEMPDATLATLKIQPSEPRDSAVYFCASGLELARSEQYFGPGTRLTVT.

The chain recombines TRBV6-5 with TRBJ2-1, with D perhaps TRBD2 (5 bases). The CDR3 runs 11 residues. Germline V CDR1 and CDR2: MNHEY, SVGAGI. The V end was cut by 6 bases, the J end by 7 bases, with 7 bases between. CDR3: CASSTGNEQFF. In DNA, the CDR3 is TGTGCCAGCAGCACGGGAAATGAGCAGTTCTTC.

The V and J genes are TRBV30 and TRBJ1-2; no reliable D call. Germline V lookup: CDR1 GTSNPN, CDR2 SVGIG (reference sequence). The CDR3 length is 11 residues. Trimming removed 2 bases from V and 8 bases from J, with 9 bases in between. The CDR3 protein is CAWSSPRGYTF. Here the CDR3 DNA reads TGTGCCTGGAGTTCCCCGCGGGGCTACACCTTC.

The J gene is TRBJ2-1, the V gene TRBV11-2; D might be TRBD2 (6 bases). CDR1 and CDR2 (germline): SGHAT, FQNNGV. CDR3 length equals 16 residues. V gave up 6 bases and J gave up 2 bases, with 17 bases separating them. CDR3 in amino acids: CASSKSGLAAYNEQFF. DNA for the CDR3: TGTGCCAGCAGTAAGAGCGGGCTAGCTGCCTACAATGAGCAGTTCTTC. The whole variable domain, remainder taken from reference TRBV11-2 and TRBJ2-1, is EAGVAQSPRYKIIEKRQSVAFWCNPISGHATLYWYQQILGQGPKLLIQFQNNGVVDDSQLPKDRFSAERLKGVDSTLKIQPAKLEDSAVYLCASSKSGLAAYNEQFFGPGTRLTVL.

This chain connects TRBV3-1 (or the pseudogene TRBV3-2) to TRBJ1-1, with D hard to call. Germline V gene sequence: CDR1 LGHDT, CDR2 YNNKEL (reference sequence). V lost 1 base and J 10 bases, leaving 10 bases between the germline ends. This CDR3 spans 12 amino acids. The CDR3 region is CASSQALSSAFF. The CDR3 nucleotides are TGTGCCAGCAGCCAAGCGTTGTCCTCAGCTTTCTTT.

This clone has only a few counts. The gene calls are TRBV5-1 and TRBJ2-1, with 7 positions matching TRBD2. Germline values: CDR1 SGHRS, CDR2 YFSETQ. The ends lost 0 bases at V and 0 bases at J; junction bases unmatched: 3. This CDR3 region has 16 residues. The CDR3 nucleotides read TGCGCCAGCAGCTTGGCCGGGGGGAGCTCCTACAATGAGCAGTTCTTC. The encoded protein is CASSLAGGSSYNEQFF. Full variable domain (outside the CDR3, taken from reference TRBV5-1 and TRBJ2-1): KAGVTQTPRYLIKTRGQQVTLSCSPISGHRSVSWYQQTPGQGLQFLFEYFSETQRNKGNFPGRFSGRQFSNSRSEMNVSTLELGDSALYLCASSLAGGSSYNEQFFGPGTRLTVL.

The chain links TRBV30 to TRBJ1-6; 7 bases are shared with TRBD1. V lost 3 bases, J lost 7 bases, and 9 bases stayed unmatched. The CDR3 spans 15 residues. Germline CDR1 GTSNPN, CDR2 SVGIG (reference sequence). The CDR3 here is CAWSPQDRKNSPLHF. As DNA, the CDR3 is TGTGCCTGGAGCCCACAGGACAGGAAAAATTCACCCCTCCACTTT.

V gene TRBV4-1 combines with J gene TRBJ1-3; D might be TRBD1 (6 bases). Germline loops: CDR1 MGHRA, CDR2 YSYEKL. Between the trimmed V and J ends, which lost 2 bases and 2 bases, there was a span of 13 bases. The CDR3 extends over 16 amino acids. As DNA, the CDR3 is TGCGCCAGCAGCCAATCGAGACAGGTTCCTGGAAACACCATATATTTT. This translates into CASSQSRQVPGNTIYF.

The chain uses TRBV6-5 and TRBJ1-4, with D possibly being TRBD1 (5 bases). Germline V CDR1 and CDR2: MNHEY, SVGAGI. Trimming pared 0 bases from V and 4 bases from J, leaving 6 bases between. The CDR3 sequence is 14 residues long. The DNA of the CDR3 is TGTGCCAGCAGTTACTCGGGGGGTAATGAAAAACTGTTTTTT. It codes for CASSYSGGNEKLFF.

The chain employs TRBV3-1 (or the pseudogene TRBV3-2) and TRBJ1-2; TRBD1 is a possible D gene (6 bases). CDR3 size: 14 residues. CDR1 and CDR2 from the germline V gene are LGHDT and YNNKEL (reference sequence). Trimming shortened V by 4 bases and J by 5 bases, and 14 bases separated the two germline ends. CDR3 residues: CASSRQASPYGYTF. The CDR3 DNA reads TGTGCCAGCAGCCGACAGGCGTCCCCTTATGGCTACACCTTC.

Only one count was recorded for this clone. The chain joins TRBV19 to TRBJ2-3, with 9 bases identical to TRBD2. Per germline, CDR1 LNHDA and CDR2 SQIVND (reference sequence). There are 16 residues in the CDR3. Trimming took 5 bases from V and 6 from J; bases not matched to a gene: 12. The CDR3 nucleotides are TGTGCCAGTAGTCCCGGCCGTAGCGGGAGTGGCGATACGCAGTATTTT. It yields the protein CASSPGRSGSGDTQYF.

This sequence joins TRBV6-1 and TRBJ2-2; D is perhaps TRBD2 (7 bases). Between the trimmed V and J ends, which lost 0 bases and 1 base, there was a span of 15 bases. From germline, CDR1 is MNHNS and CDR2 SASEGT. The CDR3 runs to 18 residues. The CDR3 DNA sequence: TGTGCCAGCAGTGAAGCCTGGCCGGGGGGCTTGAACACCGGGGAGCTGTTTTTT. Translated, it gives CASSEAWPGGLNTGELFF.

Here the CDR3 reads CPPRDSADLTDTQYF. CDR3 nucleotides: TGTCCACCCAGGGACAGTGCAGACCTCACAGATACGCAGTATTTT. The chain combines TRBV21-1 with TRBJ2-3; TRBD1, the table's D call, lacks a check against the DNA. TRBV21-1 is a pseudogene locus. This CDR3 has 15 residues.